The next 29 T cell receptor beta chains were all read from a single sample in a study of radiotherapy plus CTLA-4 blockade in lung cancer. Clones were sequenced by immunoSEQ multiplex PCR, and TCRdb holds only the in-frame ones, with some missing. Among around 80,000 clones listed, over 65% were seen once. The sequencing here drew on peripheral blood, taken from a patient treated with radiotherapy plus ipilimumab. The source is a human donor with non-small cell lung cancer whose response to radiotherapy plus ipilimumab could not be evaluated.

This chain links TRBV2 with TRBJ2-7; 9 bases fit TRBD1. Looked up from germline, CDR1 is SNHLY and CDR2 is FYNNEI. With 4 bases clipped from V and 2 bases from J, the junction kept 3 bases outside the gene matches. This CDR3 contains 14 residues. In DNA, the CDR3 is TGTGCCAGCAGTGGGAACAGGGGGCCCTACGAGCAGTACTTC. Protein: CASSGNRGPYEQYF.

The chain joins TRBV7-9 to TRBJ1-1; no firm D call. Germline CDR1 and CDR2: SEHNR and FQNEAQ (reference sequence). The CDR3 loop spans 13 amino acids. The V gene lost 2 bases and the J gene lost 6 bases, with 10 bases spanning the gap. The CDR3: CASSLPGVAEAFF. The DNA for the CDR3 is TGTGCCAGCAGCTTACCCGGGGTGGCTGAAGCTTTCTTT. The entire variable domain, with the rest obtained from reference TRBV7-9 and TRBJ1-1, is as follows: DTGVSQNPRHKITKRGQNVTFRCDPISEHNRLYWYRQTLGQGPEFLTYFQNEAQLEKSRLLSDRFSAERPKGSFSTLEIQRTEQGDSAMYLCASSLPGVAEAFFGQGTRLTVV.

CDR3 in amino acids: CASSAHPPGQGADTQYF. CDR3 sequence (DNA): TGTGCCAGCAGTGCCCACCCTCCGGGACAGGGAGCAGATACGCAGTATTTT. The rearrangement joins TRBV6-1 to TRBJ2-3, with 9 bases identical to TRBD1. This CDR3 has 17 amino acids. Germline CDR1 and CDR2: MNHNS and SASEGT. V dropped 4 bases and J dropped 4; count of bases not matched to a gene: 12.

This rearrangement joins TRBV9 to TRBJ2-1, with D maybe TRBD2 (7 bases). Germline loops: CDR1 SGDLS, CDR2 YYNGEE. With 0 bases removed from V and 3 bases from J, the gap between germline ends came to 10 bases. The CDR3 is made up of 15 amino acids. CDR3 region: CASSVEGGIYNEQFF. DNA for the CDR3: TGTGCCAGCAGCGTAGAGGGGGGGATCTACAATGAGCAGTTCTTC.

The rearrangement uses TRBV27 and TRBJ1-1, with 9 positions matching TRBD1. The CDR3 length is 15 residues. Per the germline V gene, CDR1 is MNHEY and CDR2 is SMNVEV (reference sequence). V gave up 2 bases and J gave up 1 base; unmatched junction bases: 2. DNA for the CDR3: TGTGCCAGCAGTTTAGACAGGGGGGAGAACACTGAAGCTTTCTTT. Its translation: CASSLDRGENTEAFF.

V and J are TRBV5-1 and TRBJ2-5; TRBD2 matches 8 bases. Germline-derived CDR1 and CDR2 are SGHRS and YFSETQ. V dropped 0 bases and J dropped 1; count of bases not matched to a gene: 5. The CDR3 has 16 residues. The DNA for the CDR3 is TGCGCCAGCAGCTTGGTCGGCGGGGGGTCCCAAGAGACCCAGTACTTC. Amino acid sequence: CASSLVGGGSQETQYF. The full variable domain, its missing parts supplied by reference TRBV5-1 and TRBJ2-5, is KAGVTQTPRYLIKTRGQQVTLSCSPISGHRSVSWYQQTPGQGLQFLFEYFSETQRNKGNFPGRFSGRQFSNSRSEMNVSTLELGDSALYLCASSLVGGGSQETQYFGPGTRLLVL.

The chain uses TRBV18 and TRBJ1-2; D may be TRBD1 (5 bases). The CDR3 consists of 13 residues. V lost 3 bases and J lost 8, with 13 bases in between. Germline values: CDR1 KGHSH, CDR2 LQKENI. CDR3 loop: CASSPQDNAGYTF. In DNA, the CDR3 is TGTGCCAGCTCACCCCAGGACAACGCAGGCTACACCTTC.

V usage is TRBV5-6 and J usage is TRBJ2-7; TRBD2 matches 12 bases. V gave up 0 bases and J gave up 6 bases; unmatched junction bases: 10. This CDR3 has 17 amino acids. Germline V gives CDR1 SGHDT, CDR2 YYEEEE. CDR3 bases: TGTGCCAGCAGCTTGGCTAGCGGGGGGGCCACCCCTCCCGAGCAGTACTTC. Its protein product is CASSLASGGATPPEQYF.

This clone was found a few times. The chain joins TRBV9 to TRBJ1-2; D gene uncertain. Germline CDR1 reads SGDLS; CDR2 reads YYNGEE. The CDR3 spans 15 residues. V lost 0 bases, J lost 4 bases, and 13 bases lay in between. The CDR3, as DNA: TGTGCCAGCAGCGTAGGGGCAGACGGCAGCTATGGCTACACCTTC. Encoded protein: CASSVGADGSYGYTF.

The genes are TRBV18 and TRBJ1-1; D may be TRBD1 (6 bases). The CDR3 length is 15 residues. The ends were cut back, 2 bases at V and 4 bases at J, with 14 bases in the middle. Germline CDR1 KGHSH, CDR2 LQKENI. Written as DNA, the CDR3 is TGTGCCAGCTCACCATCCCAGACAGGCGGCACTGAAGCTTTCTTT. Protein product: CASSPSQTGGTEAFF.

V gene TRBV30 combines with J gene TRBJ2-5; 8 positions agree with TRBD1. The CDR3 covers 15 residues. Germline values: CDR1 GTSNPN, CDR2 SVGIG (reference sequence). The trim removed 0 bases at V and 4 bases at J, leaving 7 bases unmatched. As DNA, the CDR3 is TGTGCCTGGAGTGTTGGCAGGGGGCGGGTAGAGACCCAGTACTTC. Residues: CAWSVGRGRVETQYF.

The genes are TRBV5-4 and TRBJ2-7; D gene uncertain. CDR1 and CDR2 from the germline V gene are SGHNT and YYREEE (reference sequence). V lost 0 bases, J lost 3 bases, and 7 bases lay in between. The CDR3 runs 13 residues. The DNA of the CDR3 is TGTGCCAGCAGCTTGGACACCAGCTACGAGCAGTACTTC. The encoded protein is CASSLDTSYEQYF.

This chain joins TRBV6-5 and TRBJ1-2, with 7 bases that match TRBD1. The junction had 5 bases not matched to a gene; V was cut back by 3 bases and J by 10 bases. The CDR3 spans 12 residues. Per germline, CDR1 MNHEY and CDR2 SVGAGI. CDR3 residues: CASSYLGGNYTF. In DNA form, the CDR3 reads TGTGCCAGCAGTTATCTAGGGGGCAACTACACCTTC.

This clone is a singleton in its sample. V and J are TRBV29-1 and TRBJ2-3; TRBD1 matches at 8 bases. Germline CDR1 is SQVTM and CDR2 is ANQGSEA. V shed 7 bases and J 0 bases; nucleotides not matched to a gene: 3. This CDR3 comprises 13 residues. DNA for the CDR3: TGCAGCGCAAGGACAGGGAGCACAGATACGCAGTATTTT. Translating it yields CSARTGSTDTQYF.

The V gene is TRBV7-2, the J gene TRBJ1-2; D possibly corresponds to TRBD1 (5 bases). This CDR3 has 14 amino acids. Germline V gene data show CDR1 as SGHTA and CDR2 as FQGNSA. Trimming took 1 base from V and 8 from J, leaving 14 bases between them. CDR3 in amino acids: CASSLGWAGDGYTF. In nucleotides, the CDR3 is TGTGCCAGCAGCTTAGGGTGGGCGGGGGACGGCTACACCTTC. The full variable domain, with the rest looked up from reference TRBV7-2 and TRBJ1-2, is GAGVSQSPSNKVTEKGKDVELRCDPISGHTALYWYRQSLGQGLEFLIYFQGNSAPDKSGLPSDRFSAERTGGSVSTLTIQRTQQEDSAVYLCASSLGWAGDGYTFGSGTRLTVV.

The chain couples TRBV6-6 to TRBJ2-1, with D maybe TRBD2 (5 bases). Germline-derived CDR1 and CDR2 are MNHNY and SVGAGI (reference sequence). The CDR3 contains 11 residues. The CDR3 nucleotides are TGTGCGGTGGAGGCCTACAATGAGCAGTTCTTC. Its protein is CAVEAYNEQFF.

The V call is TRBV18, the J call TRBJ1-1; 11 bases line up with TRBD1. Germline values: CDR1 KGHSH, CDR2 LQKENI. Unmatched junction bases numbered 3, after V lost 3 bases and J lost 0 bases. This CDR3 region has 16 residues. The CDR3 reads CASSPRTGGLNTEAFF. The CDR3, as DNA: TGTGCCAGCTCACCCCGGACAGGGGGCCTGAACACTGAAGCTTTCTTT.

The V and J genes are TRBV12-5 and TRBJ2-5, with a weak D call TRBD1 (6 bases). The length of the CDR3 is 13 residues. Trimming stripped 1 base from V and 3 bases from J, with 6 bases between. Germline V CDR1 and CDR2: LGHNT, FRNRAP. The CDR3 DNA reads as TGTGCTAGTGGTTTGGGGACAGAAGAGACCCAGTACTTC. This encodes CASGLGTEETQYF.

Comment on this clone: Other DNA sequences in the sample encode the same CDR3. The CDR3 DNA reads as TGTGCCAGCACGTCGGGACAGGGGAACACTGAAGCTTTCTTT. Its translation: CASTSGQGNTEAFF. J is TRBJ1-1 and V is TRBV6-1, with 9 bases aligning to TRBD1. CDR1 and CDR2 from the germline V gene are MNHNS and SASEGT. With 7 bases clipped from V and 1 base from J, the junction kept 4 bases outside the gene matches. The CDR3 runs to 14 residues.

The rearrangement uses TRBV29-1 and TRBJ1-5; D is perhaps TRBD1 (6 bases). Deletions cut 7 bases from V and 6 bases from J, with 13 bases between. This CDR3 region has 12 residues. CDR1 SQVTM and CDR2 ANQGSEA come from the germline V gene. The CDR3 DNA follows: TGCAGCGCGGGGGGCGGTAGTCAGCCCCAGCATTTT. This encodes CSAGGGSQPQHF.

The chain joins TRBV19 to TRBJ2-2, with 8 bases identical to TRBD1. Looked up from germline, CDR1 is LNHDA and CDR2 is SQIVND (reference sequence). This CDR3 comprises 14 residues. J was trimmed by 4 bases and V by 2 bases; bases with no gene match: 0. The CDR3 region is CASSIQGATGELFF. The CDR3 nucleotides are TGTGCCAGTAGTATACAGGGGGCCACCGGGGAGCTGTTTTTT.

The count of this clone is one. The chain uses TRBV28 and TRBJ2-3, with 13 bases that match TRBD2. V gave up 5 bases and J gave up 7 bases; unmatched junction bases: 12. Per the germline V gene, CDR1 is MDHEN and CDR2 is SYDVKM. The CDR3 covers 17 residues. The CDR3 region is CASSPFLTSGGRYTQYF. The CDR3 nucleotides read TGTGCCAGCAGTCCCTTCCTGACTAGCGGGGGGAGGTATACGCAGTATTTT.

This chain joins TRBV6-5 and TRBJ1-1; possibly TRBD1 for D (5 bases). Germline loops: CDR1 MNHEY, CDR2 SVGAGI. This CDR3 has 13 amino acids. Trimming took 6 bases from V and 1 from J, leaving 9 bases between them. In nucleotides, the CDR3 is TGTGCCAGCAGACCGGGGGGGAACACTGAAGCTTTCTTT. Its protein is CASRPGGNTEAFF.

This chain connects TRBV6-1 to TRBJ1-5; no reliable D call. The germline CDR1 and CDR2 sequences are MNHNS and SASEGT. V gave up 5 bases and J gave up 4 bases, with 12 bases separating them. CDR3 length equals 14 residues. CDR3 in DNA: TGTGCCAGCAGTACGACCCCGGGAAATCAGCCCCAGCATTTT. Protein: CASSTTPGNQPQHF.

This chain links TRBV5-6 with TRBJ2-2, with D perhaps matching TRBD1 (5 bases). Trimming pared 2 bases from V and 2 bases from J, leaving 16 bases between. In germline, CDR1 is SGHDT, CDR2 YYEEEE. This CDR3 spans 17 amino acids. CDR3 DNA sequence: TGTGCCAGCAGCTTTTTTTTCAGGGCCCCAAACACCGGGGAGCTGTTTTTT. Translated, it gives CASSFFFRAPNTGELFF.

The rearrangement links TRBV19 to TRBJ1-2; TRBD1 is a possible D gene (6 bases). The CDR3 totals 15 residues. Trimming took off 3 bases at V and 8 bases at J, with 19 bases between the two ends. Germline V CDR1 and CDR2: LNHDA, SQIVND (reference sequence). The CDR3 DNA reads as TGTGCCAGTAGTATTGAAGGAACAGGGTTAGGCGGCTACACCTTC. Translating it yields CASSIEGTGLGGYTF.

This chain links TRBV28 with TRBJ1-2; the D is unclear. Per the germline V gene, CDR1 is MDHEN and CDR2 is SYDVKM. There are 16 residues in the CDR3. Trimming took off 4 bases at V and 3 bases at J, with 18 bases between the two ends. The CDR3 loop reads CASSSLWRAGDYGYTF. In DNA form, the CDR3 reads TGTGCCAGCAGTTCCCTCTGGCGGGCGGGAGACTATGGCTACACCTTC.

The chain links TRBV28 to TRBJ1-1, with 9 bases fitting TRBD1. This CDR3 region has 13 residues. V gave up 7 bases and J gave up 4 bases; unmatched junction bases: 4. Germline V gene data show CDR1 as MDHEN and CDR2 as SYDVKM. CDR3 amino acids: CASTKTGGTEAFF. In nucleotides, the CDR3 is TGTGCCAGCACCAAGACAGGGGGCACTGAAGCTTTCTTT.

This sequence joins TRBV6-5 and TRBJ2-2; the D gene is possibly TRBD1 (5 bases). V was trimmed by 6 bases and J by 6 bases, leaving 11 bases between them. Germline assignment: CDR1 MNHEY and CDR2 SVGAGI. The CDR3 has 13 residues. CDR3 amino acids: CASRDTGAGELFF. The DNA of the CDR3 is TGTGCCAGCAGAGACACAGGCGCCGGGGAGCTGTTTTTT.